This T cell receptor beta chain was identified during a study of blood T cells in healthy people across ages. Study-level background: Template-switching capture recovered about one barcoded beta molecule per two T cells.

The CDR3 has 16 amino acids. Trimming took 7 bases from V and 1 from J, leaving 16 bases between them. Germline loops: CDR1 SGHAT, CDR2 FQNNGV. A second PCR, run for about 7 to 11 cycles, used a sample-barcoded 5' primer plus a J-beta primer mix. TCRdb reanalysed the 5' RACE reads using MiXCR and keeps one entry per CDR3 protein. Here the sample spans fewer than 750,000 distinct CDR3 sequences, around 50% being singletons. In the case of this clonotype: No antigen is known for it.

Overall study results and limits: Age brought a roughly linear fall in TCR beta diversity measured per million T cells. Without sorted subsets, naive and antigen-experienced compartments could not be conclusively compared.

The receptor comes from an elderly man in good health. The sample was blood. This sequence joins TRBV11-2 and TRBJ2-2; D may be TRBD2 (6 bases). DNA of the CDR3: TGTGCCAGCAAGACTACCGGGACTCAGAACACCGGGGAGCTGTTTTTT. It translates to CASKTTGTQNTGELFF.